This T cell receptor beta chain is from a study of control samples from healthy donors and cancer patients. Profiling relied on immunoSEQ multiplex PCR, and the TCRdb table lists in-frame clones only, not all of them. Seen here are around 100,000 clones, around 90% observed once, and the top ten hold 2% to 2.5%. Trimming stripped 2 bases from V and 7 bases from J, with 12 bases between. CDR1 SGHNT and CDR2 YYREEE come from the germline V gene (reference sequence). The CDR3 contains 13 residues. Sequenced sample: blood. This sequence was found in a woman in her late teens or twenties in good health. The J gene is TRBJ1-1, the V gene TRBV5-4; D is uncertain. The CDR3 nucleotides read TGTGCCAGCAGCTTACCCTTATCCAGTGAAGCTTTCTTT. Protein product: CASSLPLSSEAFF.